These 25 T cell receptor beta chains were all obtained from the same sample, sequenced in a study of T cells in Graves' hyperthyroidism and ophthalmopathy. From RNA transcripts, TCR beta CDR3 regions were amplified. Initially, a first-round RT-PCR of the TCR CDR3 employed the HTBI primer set. TCRdb passed the multiplex PCR reads through MiXCR, listing each CDR3 protein once. The repertoire holds approximately 720,000 distinct CDR3 sequences, with approximately 18% as singletons. The specimen sequenced was blood. These receptors all stem from a woman between 50 and 59 years old with Graves' hyperthyroidism that later progressed to Graves' ophthalmopathy.

This clonotype was picked up many times. This rearrangement joins TRBV11-1 to TRBJ2-6, with D possibly TRBD1 on 5 matching bases. CDR3 length: 16 residues. V lost 1 base and J 0 bases, leaving 7 bases between the germline ends. Germline V CDR1 and CDR2: SGHAT, FQDESV (reference sequence). In DNA form, the CDR3 reads TGTGCCAGCAGCTTAGACAGGTACTCTGGGGCCAACGTCCTGACTTTC. Translation gives CASSLDRYSGANVLTF.

This rearrangement joins TRBV4-1 to TRBJ1-1; no clear D. With 0 bases removed from V and 0 bases from J, the gap between germline ends came to 8 bases. Germline-derived CDR1 and CDR2 are MGHRA and YSYEKL. CDR3 length equals 15 residues. The CDR3 coding sequence is TGCGCCAGCAGCCAAGATGGACGGTTGAACACTGAAGCTTTCTTT. Its translation is CASSQDGRLNTEAFF.

The gene calls are TRBV20-1 and TRBJ2-1; 11 bases are shared with TRBD2. The CDR3 is 15 residues long. CDR1 is DFQATT and CDR2 is SNEGSKA in the germline V gene (reference sequence). V was pared by 6 bases and J by 9 bases, with 13 bases of the junction left unmatched. The CDR3 DNA sequence: TGCAGTGCCCCGCCTTTAGCGGGGGGGCGGAGTGAGCAGTTCTTC. Translated: CSAPPLAGGRSEQFF.

A few counts support this clonotype. V and J are TRBV29-1 and TRBJ2-7, with D possibly being TRBD2 (5 bases). The V gene lost 3 bases and the J gene lost 0 bases, with 18 bases spanning the gap. Germline V gene sequence: CDR1 SQVTM, CDR2 ANQGSEA. The CDR3 length is 16 residues. CDR3 sequence: CSVDGVYSGNSYEQYF. The CDR3 nucleotides are TGCAGCGTTGATGGGGTCTATTCGGGAAACTCCTACGAGCAGTACTTC.

This clonotype came up a few times. The chain links TRBV12-3 or TRBV12-4 to TRBJ1-5; TRBD1 agrees at 12 bases. The CDR3 length is 16 residues. V dropped 5 bases and J dropped 6; count of bases not matched to a gene: 8. The CDR3 here is CASSTWDRGHSQPQHF. CDR3 DNA: TGTGCCAGCAGTACCTGGGACAGGGGGCACAGTCAGCCCCAGCATTTT.

This clonotype appeared many times. A read error may account for a junction end that differs from germline. The rearrangement uses TRBV18 and TRBJ2-7, with D possibly TRBD2 on 5 matching bases. CDR3 length: 15 amino acids. Germline assignment: CDR1 KGHSH and CDR2 LQKENI. CDR3 loop: CASSPPGMDSYEQYF. Here the CDR3 DNA reads TGTGCCAGCTCCCCACCGGGGATGGACTCCTACGAGCAGTACTTC.

This clonotype was seen repeatedly, ten times or more. This rearrangement joins TRBV3-1 to TRBJ1-1; perhaps TRBD1 as D (5 bases). V was shortened by 0 bases and J by 7 bases, with 9 bases between the two germline ends. Germline CDR1 is LGHDT and CDR2 is YNNKEL (reference sequence). This CDR3 has 13 amino acids. CDR3 in DNA: TGTGCCAGCAGCCAAGACGGGGCAAGTGAAGCTTTCTTT. This encodes CASSQDGASEAFF.

This clonotype was observed a few times. The rearrangement links TRBV19 to TRBJ2-2; TRBD2 aligns across 10 bases. The CDR3 loop spans 18 amino acids. Germline V CDR1 and CDR2: LNHDA, SQIVND (reference sequence). V lost 4 bases, J lost 2 bases, and 10 bases stayed unmatched. Here the CDR3 reads CASSTSRTSGGNTGELFF. CDR3 in DNA: TGTGCCAGTAGTACAAGCCGGACTAGCGGAGGTAACACCGGGGAGCTGTTTTTT.

This clonotype was found many times. The chain recombines TRBV7-9 with TRBJ2-5; perhaps D is TRBD1 or TRBD2 (5 bases each). This CDR3 has 15 residues. Trimming removed 5 bases at V and 3 bases at J, with 16 bases between. CDR1 SEHNR and CDR2 FQNEAQ come from the germline V gene (reference sequence). CDR3 protein: CASSMSGPEKETQYF. CDR3 DNA sequence: TGTGCCAGCAGCATGTCGGGACCCGAAAAAGAGACCCAGTACTTC.

This clonotype was detected many times. The chain has TRBV20-1 and TRBJ1-3, with a weak D call TRBD1 (6 bases). The CDR3 covers 15 residues. Trimming cost V 3 bases and J 5 bases, with 17 bases left between them. Germline CDR1 reads DFQATT; CDR2 reads SNEGSKA (reference sequence). The CDR3 DNA sequence: TGCAGTGCTAGGGTCGGACAGCCAACTAGAAACACCATATATTTT. Translation gives CSARVGQPTRNTIYF.

The J gene is TRBJ1-2, the V gene TRBV29-1; tentative D call: TRBD1 (5 bases). CDR3 length: 14 amino acids. Trimming pared 7 bases from V and 4 bases from J, leaving 19 bases between. The germline V gene encodes CDR1 SQVTM and CDR2 ANQGSEA. This CDR3 is CSASPGNFGYGYTF. The CDR3 coding sequence is TGCAGCGCCTCACCAGGGAATTTTGGCTATGGCTACACCTTC.

In its sample, this clonotype was seen many times. The chain is built from TRBV3-1 and TRBJ1-1; D unresolved. Trimming took 0 bases from V and 7 from J, leaving 12 bases between them. The germline gives CDR1 LGHDT, CDR2 YNNKEL (reference sequence). There are 14 residues in the CDR3. The CDR3 region has the DNA TGTGCCAGCAGCCAAGATCCCGGTGGTATTGAAGCTTTCTTT. Amino acid sequence: CASSQDPGGIEAFF.

The table lists this clonotype with a few counts. The chain uses TRBV20-1 and TRBJ1-3; tentatively, D is TRBD1 (5 bases). This CDR3 has 14 residues. Germline V CDR1 and CDR2: DFQATT, SNEGSKA (reference sequence). The V end was cut by 6 bases, the J end by 2 bases, with 14 bases between. The CDR3: CSAERDLTGNTIYF. The CDR3 DNA reads TGCAGTGCGGAACGGGACTTAACTGGAAACACCATATATTTT.

Only a few counts were recorded for this clonotype. The V call is TRBV20-1, the J call TRBJ2-2; 14 bases are a match to TRBD2. The CDR3 sequence is 17 residues long. V gave up 6 bases and J gave up 0 bases; unmatched junction bases: 6. Germline loops: CDR1 DFQATT, CDR2 SNEGSKA (reference sequence). The CDR3 protein is CSAPGLAGASNTGELFF. CDR3 DNA sequence: TGCAGTGCCCCGGGACTAGCGGGGGCCTCGAACACCGGGGAGCTGTTTTTT.

This clonotype came up many times. This chain uses TRBV6-1 with TRBJ1-2, with a tentative D call TRBD1 (6 bases). CDR1 is MNHNS, CDR2 SASEGT, per germline. The CDR3 extends over 13 amino acids. V was clipped by 7 bases and J by 8 bases, with 17 bases between them. CDR3 sequence: CASTPAGVGGYTF. CDR3 DNA: TGTGCCAGCACCCCGGCAGGGGTTGGCGGCTACACCTTC.

The sample holds one count of this clonotype. J is TRBJ2-1 and V is TRBV11-2; 11 bases are a match to TRBD2. V gave up 10 bases and J gave up 10 bases; unmatched junction bases: 15. The CDR3 is 15 amino acids. Germline loops: CDR1 SGHAT, CDR2 FQNNGV. Written as DNA, the CDR3 is TGTGCCACATCAAATGTAGCGGGGGGGCCAGAAGAGCAGTTCTTC. Its translation is CATSNVAGGPEEQFF.

This clonotype was counted many times. The V and J genes are TRBV20-1 and TRBJ1-5; 8 bases line up with TRBD1. The CDR3 runs to 16 residues. The ends lost 0 bases at V and 3 bases at J; junction bases unmatched: 7. Germline V gene data show CDR1 as DFQATT and CDR2 as SNEGSKA (reference sequence). The DNA of the CDR3 is TGCAGTGCTAGAGATTGGGAGACAGGGGACAATCAGCCCCAGCATTTT. This codes for CSARDWETGDNQPQHF.

V is TRBV20-1 and J is TRBJ1-3; 10 nucleotides align to TRBD1. Germline CDR1 is DFQATT and CDR2 is SNEGSKA (reference sequence). Trimming removed 3 bases from V and 2 bases from J; junction bases left unmatched: 4. The CDR3 covers 15 residues. In nucleotides, the CDR3 is TGCAGTGCTAGTGGACAGGGGGTCGCTGGAAACACCATATATTTT. Its protein product is CSASGQGVAGNTIYF.

V and J are TRBV7-9 and TRBJ2-1; D is unclear. CDR3 length: 13 residues. Between the trimmed V and J ends, which lost 1 base and 10 bases, there was a span of 11 bases. Germline V gene lookup returns CDR1 SEHNR and CDR2 FQNEAQ (reference sequence). DNA of the CDR3: TGTGCCAGCAGCTTAGAAAGGTGGTCAGAGCAGTTCTTC. It encodes CASSLERWSEQFF.

This clonotype was seen repeatedly, ten times or more. J is TRBJ1-1 and V is TRBV15; the D gene is possibly TRBD1 (5 bases). Per germline, CDR1 LNHNV and CDR2 YYDKDF (reference sequence). Trimming removed 0 bases at V and 9 bases at J, with 14 bases between. This CDR3 spans 14 amino acids. In DNA form, the CDR3 reads TGTGCCACCAGCAGAGATCGAGGGATGGGGCAAGCTTTCTTT. Protein product: CATSRDRGMGQAFF. Variable domain in full (rest from reference TRBV15 and TRBJ1-1): DAMVIQNPRYQVTQFGKPVTLSCSQTLNHNVMYWYQQKSSQAPKLLFHYYDKDFNNEADTPDNFQSRRPNTSFCFLDIRSPGLGDTAMYLCATSRDRGMGQAFFGQGTRLTVV.

This clonotype was counted between two and nine times. V and J are TRBV19 and TRBJ1-5; D gene uncertain. Looked up from germline, CDR1 is LNHDA and CDR2 is SQIVND (reference sequence). The CDR3 has 16 amino acids. V lost 7 bases, J lost 0 bases, and 16 bases lay in between. The CDR3 sequence is CASTLTEAYSNQPQHF. CDR3 in DNA: TGTGCCAGTACCCTGACTGAGGCTTATAGCAATCAGCCCCAGCATTTT.

In its sample, this clonotype was seen a few times. CDR3 coding DNA: TGTGCCAGCAGTTTAGGTGAGGGAAGGAATGGCTACACCTTC. Encoded protein: CASSLGEGRNGYTF. The chain joins TRBV12-3 or TRBV12-4 to TRBJ1-2; D gene ambiguous. Trimming took off 1 base at V and 6 bases at J, with 12 bases between the two ends. The CDR3 runs to 14 residues.

The chain combines TRBV14 with TRBJ2-1; D possibly corresponds to TRBD1 (5 bases). Trimming cost V 4 bases and J 0 bases, with 16 bases left between them. Germline V gene lookup returns CDR1 SGHDN and CDR2 FVKESK. The CDR3 sequence is 17 residues long. CDR3 sequence reads: CASSPPAGYSSYNEQFF. The CDR3 bases are TGTGCCAGCAGCCCCCCCGCAGGGTATAGCTCCTACAATGAGCAGTTCTTC.

In the case of this clonotype: A much larger clonotype is one base distant, so this may be a read error. V usage is TRBV2 and J usage is TRBJ2-5; 9 bases match TRBD2. The germline V gene encodes CDR1 SNHLY and CDR2 FYNNEI. This CDR3 spans 15 amino acids. The V gene end was trimmed by 6 bases and the J gene end by 1 base; junction bases not matched to a gene: 6. Here the CDR3 reads CASRGASGIQETQYF. Here the CDR3 DNA reads TGTGCCAGCAGAGGGGCTAGCGGGATCCAAGAGACCCAGTACTTC. Complete variable domain (other parts from reference TRBV2 and TRBJ2-5): EPEVTQTPSHQVTQMGQEVILRCVPISNHLYFYWYRQILGQKVEFLVSFYNNEISEKSEIFDDQFSVERPDGSNFTLKIRSTKLEDSAMYFCASRGASGIQETQYFGPGTRLLVL.

The V gene is TRBV7-8, the J gene TRBJ1-3; weak D call: TRBD1 (6 bases). V lost 6 bases and J lost 4, with 19 bases in between. CDR1 and CDR2 (germline): SGHVS, FQNEAQ. The CDR3 contains 16 residues. This chain's CDR3 is CASRPQTGTIGNTIYF. CDR3 nucleotide sequence: TGTGCCAGCAGGCCACAGACAGGAACTATAGGAAACACCATATATTTT.